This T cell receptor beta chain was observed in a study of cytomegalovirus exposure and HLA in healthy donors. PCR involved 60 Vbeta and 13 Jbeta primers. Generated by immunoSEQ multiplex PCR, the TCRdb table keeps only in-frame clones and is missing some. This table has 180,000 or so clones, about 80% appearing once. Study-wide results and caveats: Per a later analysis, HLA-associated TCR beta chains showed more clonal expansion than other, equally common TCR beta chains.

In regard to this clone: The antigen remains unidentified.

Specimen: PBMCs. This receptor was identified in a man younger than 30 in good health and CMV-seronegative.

This CDR3 reads CASSERGLYNEQFF. The CDR3 DNA reads TGTGCCAGCAGTGAAAGGGGGCTTTACAATGAGCAGTTCTTC. The chain combines TRBV2 with TRBJ2-1; 7 positions match TRBD1. V trimming: 2 bases; J trimming: 4 bases; junction bases outside the gene matches: 2. CDR3 size: 14 residues. Germline V gene lookup returns CDR1 SNHLY and CDR2 FYNNEI.